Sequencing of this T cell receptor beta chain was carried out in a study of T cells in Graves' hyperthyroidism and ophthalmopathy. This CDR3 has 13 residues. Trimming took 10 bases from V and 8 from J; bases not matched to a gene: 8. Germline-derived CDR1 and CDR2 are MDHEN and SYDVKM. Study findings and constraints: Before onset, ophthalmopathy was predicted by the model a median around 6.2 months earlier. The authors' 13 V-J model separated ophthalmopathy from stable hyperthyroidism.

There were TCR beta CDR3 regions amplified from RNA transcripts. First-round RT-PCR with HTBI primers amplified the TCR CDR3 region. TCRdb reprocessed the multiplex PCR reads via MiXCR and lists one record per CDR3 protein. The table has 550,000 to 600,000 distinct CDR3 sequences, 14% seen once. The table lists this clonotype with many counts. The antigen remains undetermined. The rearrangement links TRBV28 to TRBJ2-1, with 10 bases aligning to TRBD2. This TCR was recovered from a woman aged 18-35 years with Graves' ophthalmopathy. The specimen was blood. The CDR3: CATLAGVRDEQFF. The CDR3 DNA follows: TGTGCCACCCTAGCGGGAGTTCGGGATGAGCAGTTCTTC.